The 3 T cell receptor beta chains in this list originate from one sample, sequenced in a study of Tregs in tolerant kidney transplant recipients. Clones were sequenced by immunoSEQ multiplex PCR, and TCRdb holds only the in-frame ones, with some missing. The data contain over 85,000 clones, more than 85% of them singletons. The sample was CD4+ T cells from blood, taken before the transplant. These receptor sequences come from a human donor who received a combined kidney and bone marrow transplant.

The chain uses TRBV27 and TRBJ1-4; TRBD1 matches 7 bases. The ends lost 4 bases at V and 0 bases at J; junction bases unmatched: 5. The CDR3 extends over 16 amino acids. CDR1 MNHEY and CDR2 SMNVEV come from the germline V gene (reference sequence). As DNA, the CDR3 is TGTGCCAGCAGTTCCGGGACAGCACCAACTAATGAAAAACTGTTTTTT. Translated, it gives CASSSGTAPTNEKLFF.

The chain is built from TRBV2 and TRBJ2-2; no definite D call. This CDR3 spans 13 amino acids. Deletions cut 4 bases from V and 5 bases from J, with 8 bases between. The germline V gene encodes CDR1 SNHLY and CDR2 FYNNEI. CDR3 sequence reads: CASSGFSTGELFF. The CDR3 DNA reads as TGTGCCAGCAGTGGATTCAGTACCGGGGAGCTGTTTTTT. Full variable domain (outside the CDR3, taken from reference TRBV2 and TRBJ2-2): EPEVTQTPSHQVTQMGQEVILRCVPISNHLYFYWYRQILGQKVEFLVSFYNNEISEKSEIFDDQFSVERPDGSNFTLKIRSTKLEDSAMYFCASSGFSTGELFFGEGSRLTVL.

The rearrangement links TRBV28 to TRBJ1-2; 7 bases match TRBD1. This CDR3 spans 14 amino acids. The trim removed 6 bases at V and 3 bases at J, leaving 7 bases unmatched. In germline, CDR1 is MDHEN, CDR2 SYDVKM. CDR3 region: CASRLRGRYYGYTF. The CDR3 nucleotides read TGTGCCAGCAGGTTAAGGGGGCGGTACTATGGCTACACCTTC.